The entry below describes one TCR beta chain. The antigen remains unidentified. The V end lost 0 bases, the J end lost 1 base, and 10 bases lay between the germline ends. The CDR3 consists of 15 residues. Germline CDR1 and CDR2: SNHLY and FYNNEI. Terminally differentiated effector memory CD45RA+ cells were excluded from the naive CD8 cells, which were CD45RO-negative and positively selected for CCR7. The data originate from a study of shared clonotypes between healthy human individuals. Study results and limitations: Shared across a few donors were roughly 5% of the naive CD4 clonotypes.

Using immunoSEQ multiplex PCR, the repertoire was profiled, and TCRdb retains in-frame clones only, with some absent. The table records over 2,000,000 clones, 90% to 95% of them present only once. Sequenced sample: naive CD8+ T cells from PBMCs. The chain couples TRBV2 to TRBJ2-7; D call uncertain. The receptor's source is a young man in good health. Some clones in this sample may be carry-over from other donors' samples. CDR3 sequence reads: CASSEAWLGSYEQYF. CDR3 nucleotides: TGTGCCAGCAGTGAAGCATGGCTAGGGTCCTACGAGCAGTACTTC.